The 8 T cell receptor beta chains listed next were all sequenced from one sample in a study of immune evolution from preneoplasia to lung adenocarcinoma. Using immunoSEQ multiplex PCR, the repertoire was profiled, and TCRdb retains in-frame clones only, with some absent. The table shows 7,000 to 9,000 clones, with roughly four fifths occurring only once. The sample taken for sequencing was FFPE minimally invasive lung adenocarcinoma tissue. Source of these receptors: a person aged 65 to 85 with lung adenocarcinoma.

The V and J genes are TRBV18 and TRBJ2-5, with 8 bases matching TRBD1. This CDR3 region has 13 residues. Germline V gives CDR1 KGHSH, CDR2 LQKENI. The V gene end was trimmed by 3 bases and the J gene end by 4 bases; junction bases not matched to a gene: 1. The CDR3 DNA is TGTGCCAGCTCACCCGGACAGGGAGAGACCCAGTACTTC. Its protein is CASSPGQGETQYF.

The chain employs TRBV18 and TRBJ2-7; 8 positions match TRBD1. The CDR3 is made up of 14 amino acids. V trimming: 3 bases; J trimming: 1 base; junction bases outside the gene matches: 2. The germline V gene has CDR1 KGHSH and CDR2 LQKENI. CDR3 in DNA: TGTGCCAGCTCACCTGGACAGGGTTCCTACGAGCAGTACTTC. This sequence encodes CASSPGQGSYEQYF.

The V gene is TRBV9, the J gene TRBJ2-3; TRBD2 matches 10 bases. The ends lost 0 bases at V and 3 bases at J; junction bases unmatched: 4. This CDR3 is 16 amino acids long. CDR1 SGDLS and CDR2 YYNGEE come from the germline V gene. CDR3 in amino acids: CASSVGLTSGTDTQYF. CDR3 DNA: TGTGCCAGCAGCGTAGGATTGACTAGCGGGACAGATACGCAGTATTTT.

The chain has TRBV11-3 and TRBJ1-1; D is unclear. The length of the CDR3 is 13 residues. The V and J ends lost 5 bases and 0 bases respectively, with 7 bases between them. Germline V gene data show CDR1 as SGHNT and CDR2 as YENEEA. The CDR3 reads CASSHSMNTEAFF. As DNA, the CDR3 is TGTGCCAGCAGCCACTCTATGAACACTGAAGCTTTCTTT.

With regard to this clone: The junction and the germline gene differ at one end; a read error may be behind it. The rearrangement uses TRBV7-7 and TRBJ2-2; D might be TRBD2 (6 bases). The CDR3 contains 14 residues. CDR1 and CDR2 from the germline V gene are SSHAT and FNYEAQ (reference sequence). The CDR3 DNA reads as TGTGCTAGCAGCTTAACTGGAGGGACCGGGGAGCTGTTTTTT. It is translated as CASSLTGGTGELFF.

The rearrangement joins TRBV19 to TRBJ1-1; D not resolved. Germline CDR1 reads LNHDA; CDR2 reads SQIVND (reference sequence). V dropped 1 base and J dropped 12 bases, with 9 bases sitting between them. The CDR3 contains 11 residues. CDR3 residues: CASSIGDGSFF. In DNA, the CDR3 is TGTGCCAGTAGTATAGGAGACGGTTCTTTCTTT.

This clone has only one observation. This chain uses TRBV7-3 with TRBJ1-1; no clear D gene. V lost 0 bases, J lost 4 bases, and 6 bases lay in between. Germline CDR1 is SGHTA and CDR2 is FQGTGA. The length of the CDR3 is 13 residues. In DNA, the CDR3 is TGTGCCAGCAGCTTAACCCGGGGCACTGAAGCTTTCTTT. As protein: CASSLTRGTEAFF.

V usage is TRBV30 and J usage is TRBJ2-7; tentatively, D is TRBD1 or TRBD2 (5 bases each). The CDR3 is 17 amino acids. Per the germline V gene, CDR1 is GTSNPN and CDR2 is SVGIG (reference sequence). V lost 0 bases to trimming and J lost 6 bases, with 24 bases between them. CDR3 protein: CAWSVWREGTVPSEQYF. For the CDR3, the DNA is TGTGCCTGGAGTGTCTGGAGAGAAGGGACGGTGCCTTCCGAGCAGTACTTC.